These 15 T cell receptor beta chains came from one sample sequenced in a study of CDR3 diversity in severe acne. TCRdb re-called the PCR reads with MiXCR, one entry per CDR3 protein. The table shows over 90,000 distinct CDR3 sequences, with 51% occurring only once. The specimen was blood. The receptors were sampled from a male donor with acne.

The V gene is TRBV29-1, the J gene TRBJ1-2, with a tentative D call TRBD1 (6 bases). Germline lookup yields CDR1 SQVTM and CDR2 ANQGSEA. The CDR3 totals 13 residues. V dropped 8 bases and J dropped 8 bases, with 21 bases sitting between them. The CDR3 region is CSSNRDGGPGYTF. The CDR3 DNA reads TGCAGCAGCAACAGGGATGGGGGACCCGGCTACACCTTC. Together with reference TRBV29-1 and TRBJ1-2, the CDR3 gives the full variable domain: SAVISQKPSRDICQRGTSLTIQCQVDSQVTMMFWYRQQPGQSLTLIATANQGSEATYESGFVIDKFPISRPNLTFSTLTVSNMSPEDSSIYLCSSNRDGGPGYTFGSGTRLTVV.

Comments on this clonotype: A much larger clone lies one base from this, so it may be a read error. The CDR3 does not close with the conserved phenylalanine or tryptophan, likely indicating a read error. The V gene is TRBV4-2, the J gene TRBJ2-7; the match to TRBD2 covers 8 bases. The V segment lost 1 base and the J segment 7 bases; nucleotides outside the gene matches: 6. CDR1 is LGHNA and CDR2 is YNFKEQ in the germline V gene. The CDR3 length is 14 residues. The CDR3 DNA is TGTGCCAGCAGCCAAGCGGGACTAGTTTGGGAGCAGTACTAC. It yields the protein CASSQAGLVWEQYY.

This clonotype was detected a few times. Just one base apart from a much larger clone, this may be a read error. The chain recombines TRBV7-3 with TRBJ2-7; TRBD2 aligns across 7 bases. The CDR3 has 15 amino acids. CDR1 and CDR2 (germline): SGHTA, FQGTGA. CDR3 in amino acids: CASSLASGPSYEQCF. CDR3 coding DNA: TGTGCCAGCAGCTTAGCTAGCGGTCCCTCCTACGAGCAGTGCTTC.

On this clonotype: Germline and junction disagree at one end, which may indicate a read error. The chain is built from TRBV4-3 and TRBJ2-1; 7 nucleotides align to TRBD2. In germline, CDR1 is LGHNA, CDR2 YSLEER. The CDR3 covers 16 residues. The CDR3 coding sequence is TGCGCCAGCAGCCAAGAAACGGGAGGTTCCTACAGTGAGCAGTTCTTC. It encodes CASSQETGGSYSEQFF.

By share of the sample, this clonotype is medium-sized. The genes are TRBV20-1 and TRBJ2-5; 8 nucleotides align to TRBD2. The CDR3 sequence is 14 residues long. J lost 2 bases, V lost 5 bases, and 7 bases had no gene match. Germline values: CDR1 DFQATT, CDR2 SNEGSKA (reference sequence). The DNA of the CDR3 is TGCAGTGCTCCCAAGCGGGAGCATCAAGAGACCCAGTACTTC. This encodes CSAPKREHQETQYF.

This chain connects TRBV7-2 to TRBJ1-2, with 8 bases matching TRBD1. Germline trimming cut 0 bases from V and 7 bases from J; bases unmatched to any gene: 7. The CDR3 spans 15 residues. CDR1 and CDR2 (germline): SGHTA, FQGNSA. Written as DNA, the CDR3 is TGTGCCAGCAGCTTAGCGTTCAGGGGGCAAAGTGGCTACACCTTC. Translated, it gives CASSLAFRGQSGYTF. Drawing the rest from reference TRBV7-2 and TRBJ1-2, the complete variable domain is GAGVSQSPSNKVTEKGKDVELRCDPISGHTALYWYRQSLGQGLEFLIYFQGNSAPDKSGLPSDRFSAERTGGSVSTLTIQRTQQEDSAVYLCASSLAFRGQSGYTFGSGTRLTVV.

The V call is TRBV6-5, the J call TRBJ1-6, with 10 bases that match TRBD1. Germline CDR1 and CDR2: MNHEY and SVGAGI. J gave up 7 bases and V 7 bases, and 4 bases lay outside the gene matches. There are 14 residues in the CDR3. In DNA, the CDR3 is TGTGCCAGCAACCCGGGACAGGGGAATTCACCCCTCCACTTT. The encoded protein is CASNPGQGNSPLHF.

This clonotype was detected only once. A much larger clone differs from this one at a single base, so this may be a read error. Lacking the conserved final phenylalanine or tryptophan, this CDR3 likely reflects a read error. The chain combines TRBV12-3 or TRBV12-4 with TRBJ2-2; no clear D gene. The V and J ends lost 5 bases and 5 bases respectively, with 12 bases between them. This CDR3 comprises 14 residues. For the CDR3, the DNA is TGTGCCAGCAGTCCCTACGCAGGTACCGGGGAGCTGTTTCTT. It encodes CASSPYAGTGELFL.

This clonotype was counted many times. The gene calls are TRBV7-9 and TRBJ2-7, with unresolved D. Trimming removed 10 bases at V and 6 bases at J, with 13 bases between. This CDR3 is built from 11 residues. CDR1 is SEHNR, CDR2 FQNEAQ, per germline (reference sequence). The CDR3 protein is CAIPMTSEQYV. DNA for the CDR3: TGTGCCATCCCGATGACTTCCGAGCAGTACGTC.

The J gene is TRBJ2-7, the V gene TRBV9; 10 bases are a match to TRBD1. Germline trimming cut 2 bases from V and 2 bases from J; bases unmatched to any gene: 1. The germline gives CDR1 SGDLS, CDR2 YYNGEE. The CDR3 extends over 14 amino acids. For the CDR3, the DNA is TGTGCCAGCAGCGTCGGGACAGGGGCCTACGAGCAGTACTTC. As protein: CASSVGTGAYEQYF.

This clonotype was observed at least ten times. This sequence joins TRBV29-1 and TRBJ2-5; D may be TRBD2 (7 bases). CDR3 size: 12 residues. Deletions cut 3 bases from V and 4 bases from J, with 9 bases between. Germline V gives CDR1 SQVTM, CDR2 ANQGSEA. As DNA, the CDR3 is TGCAGCGTTGATAGGGGGGGAGAGACCCAGTACTTC. Protein product: CSVDRGGETQYF.

The rearrangement uses TRBV20-1 and TRBJ2-7; D perhaps matches TRBD1 (6 bases). V was cut by 3 bases and J by 4 bases, with 10 bases left in between. The CDR3 has 12 residues. Looked up from germline, CDR1 is DFQATT and CDR2 is SNEGSKA (reference sequence). DNA for the CDR3: TGCAGTGCTAGCATAGGGGGATACGAGCAGTACTTC. Translation: CSASIGGYEQYF.

Ten or more counts support this clonotype. This sequence joins TRBV4-3 and TRBJ1-2, with TRBD1 as a possible D gene (6 bases). The V end was cut by 6 bases, the J end by 4 bases, with 18 bases between. Germline lookup yields CDR1 LGHNA and CDR2 YSLEER. This CDR3 has 15 residues. CDR3 bases: TGCGCCAGCAGGTCGACAGGCCGCACTGGCTATGGCTACACCTTC. This sequence encodes CASRSTGRTGYGYTF.

This clonotype was picked up many times. The chain is built from TRBV7-9 and TRBJ2-5, with 9 bases lining up with TRBD1. V shed 1 base and J 1 base; nucleotides not matched to a gene: 7. CDR1 is SEHNR, CDR2 FQNEAQ, per germline (reference sequence). The CDR3 runs to 17 residues. DNA for the CDR3: TGTGCCAGCAGCTTAGTGGGACAGGGAGTTGGCCAAGAGACCCAGTACTTC. As protein: CASSLVGQGVGQETQYF.

The V call is TRBV13, the J call TRBJ2-3; 7 positions agree with TRBD2. Germline CDR1 reads PRHDT; CDR2 reads FYEKMQ (reference sequence). Trimming at V came to 5 bases and at J to 6 bases, leaving 14 bases not matched to a gene. The CDR3 is 16 residues long. This CDR3 reads CASSNGGNTGGDTQYF. DNA for the CDR3: TGTGCCAGCAGCAACGGCGGGAACACCGGGGGGGATACGCAGTATTTT.